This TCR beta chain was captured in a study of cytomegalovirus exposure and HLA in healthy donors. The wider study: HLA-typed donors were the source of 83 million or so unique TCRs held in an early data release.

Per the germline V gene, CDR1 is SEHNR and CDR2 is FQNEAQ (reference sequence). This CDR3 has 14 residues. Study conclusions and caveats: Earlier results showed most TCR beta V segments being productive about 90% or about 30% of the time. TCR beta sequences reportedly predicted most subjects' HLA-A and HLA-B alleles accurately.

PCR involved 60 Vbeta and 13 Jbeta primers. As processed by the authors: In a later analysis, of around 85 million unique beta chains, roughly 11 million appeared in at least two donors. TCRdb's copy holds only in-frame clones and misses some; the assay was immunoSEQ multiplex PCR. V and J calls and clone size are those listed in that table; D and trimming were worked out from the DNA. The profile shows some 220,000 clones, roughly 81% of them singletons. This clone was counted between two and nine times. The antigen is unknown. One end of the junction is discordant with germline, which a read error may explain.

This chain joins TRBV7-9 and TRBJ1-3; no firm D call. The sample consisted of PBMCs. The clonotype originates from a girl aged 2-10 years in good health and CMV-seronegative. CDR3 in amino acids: CSSSLLTAGNTIYF. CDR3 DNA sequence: TGTTCCAGCAGCTTACTTACGGCTGGAAACACCATATATTTT.